This record looks at one T cell receptor (beta chain) sequence and its context. Its specificity is not known. This sample was taken from a study of vaccination effects on CD4 cells after COVID-19. V was shortened by 4 bases and J by 0 bases, with 27 bases between the two germline ends. The CDR3 length is 20 residues. Only in-frame clones appear in the TCRdb table, and some are missing; sequencing was by immunoSEQ multiplex PCR. The profile shows tens of thousands of clones, roughly 73% of them singletons. The authors isolated CD4+ T cells after around 11 days of culture. Two doses of either BNT162b2 or mRNA-1273 were given to each participant. Nobody among the vaccine recipients had prior SARS-CoV-2 infection (nucleocapsid antibodies were negative).

The chain joins TRBV23-1 to TRBJ1-1, with D possibly TRBD1 on 6 matching bases. TRBV23-1 is identified as an open reading frame with a role that is uncertain. The clonotype was recovered from a human donor who received a COVID-19 vaccine. The sequencing used CD4+ T cells from PBMCs cultured without peptide, collected after COVID-19 vaccination. The CDR3 bases are TGCGCCAGCAGTCCCCAAAGGGGGGCGAAGAGGCGGGTGCTGAACACTGAAGCTTTCTTT. This encodes CASSPQRGAKRRVLNTEAFF.